The 29 T cell receptor beta chains reported below all come from one sample, sequenced in a study of cytomegalovirus exposure and HLA in healthy donors. Both 60 Vbeta primers and 13 Jbeta primers went into the PCR. Assay: immunoSEQ multiplex PCR; the TCRdb copy retains only in-frame clones and omits some. In the table there are 150,000 to 200,000 clones, 78% of which are singletons. What was sequenced was PBMCs. Every receptor here comes from a female donor in good health and CMV-seronegative.

This clone showed up just once. The chain employs TRBV7-9 and TRBJ2-7; 12 bases are shared with TRBD2. V was pared by 0 bases and J by 2 bases, with 8 bases of the junction left unmatched. The V gene's germline CDR1 is SEHNR and CDR2 FQNEAQ (reference sequence). This CDR3 is 18 amino acids long. As DNA, the CDR3 is TGTGCCAGCAGCTTAGCGTGGCGTACTAGCGGGAGGCCCTACGAGCAGTACTTC. Its protein product is CASSLAWRTSGRPYEQYF. The full variable domain, its missing parts supplied by reference TRBV7-9 and TRBJ2-7, is DTGVSQNPRHKITKRGQNVTFRCDPISEHNRLYWYRQTLGQGPEFLTYFQNEAQLEKSRLLSDRFSAERPKGSFSTLEIQRTEQGDSAMYLCASSLAWRTSGRPYEQYFGPGTRLTVT.

This sequence joins TRBV7-9 and TRBJ2-2; D is possibly TRBD2 (5 bases). V was pared by 2 bases and J by 6 bases, with 10 bases between. The germline gives CDR1 SEHNR, CDR2 FQNEAQ (reference sequence). The CDR3 spans 14 residues. Here the CDR3 DNA reads TGTGCCAGCAGCTTAATTCGGGGAGCCGGGGAGCTGTTTTTT. Encoded protein: CASSLIRGAGELFF.

The chain employs TRBV2 and TRBJ2-7; 10 bases fit TRBD1. This CDR3 spans 15 amino acids. Germline V gene sequence: CDR1 SNHLY, CDR2 FYNNEI. V gave up 9 bases and J gave up 0 bases; unmatched junction bases: 8. CDR3 sequence: CASMRQGAPSYEQYF. The CDR3 coding sequence is TGTGCCAGTATGAGACAGGGGGCCCCCTCCTACGAGCAGTACTTC.

This clone was detected a few times. The chain couples TRBV18 to TRBJ1-2; 8 nucleotides match TRBD1. With V trimmed by 2 bases and J by 5 bases, 4 bases remained unmatched. Germline CDR1 reads KGHSH; CDR2 reads LQKENI. The CDR3 is 14 amino acids. The DNA for the CDR3 is TGTGCCAGCTCACCAGGACAGGGTGGATATGGCTACACCTTC. Protein sequence: CASSPGQGGYGYTF.

The rearrangement uses TRBV28 and TRBJ2-1, with 10 bases matching TRBD2. The CDR3 runs 19 residues. V was clipped by 5 bases and J by 7 bases; unmatched bases: 20. From germline, CDR1 is MDHEN and CDR2 SYDVKM. CDR3 residues: CASSRPGLATHGGRNEQFF. CDR3 nucleotide sequence: TGTGCCAGCAGTCGACCGGGACTAGCGACCCATGGAGGCAGGAATGAGCAGTTCTTC.

This chain connects TRBV12-5 to TRBJ2-7, with D possibly being TRBD1 (5 bases). The germline V and J ends were trimmed by 1 base and 3 bases, with 7 bases remaining between them. This CDR3 region has 13 residues. The V gene's germline CDR1 is LGHNT and CDR2 FRNRAP. The CDR3 DNA follows: TGTGCTAGTGGTTTGGACAGGAGCTACGAGCAGTACTTC. Translated, it gives CASGLDRSYEQYF.

V gene TRBV11-2 combines with J gene TRBJ2-7; perhaps TRBD1 as D (6 bases). Trimming cost V 7 bases and J 3 bases, with 10 bases left between them. CDR1 is SGHAT, CDR2 FQNNGV, per germline. CDR3 length equals 12 residues. DNA of the CDR3: TGTGCCAGCAACAAACAGGGCTACGAGCAGTACTTC. Encoded protein: CASNKQGYEQYF.

The chain is built from TRBV7-9 and TRBJ2-1; TRBD1 might be the D (5 bases). Trimming left V 2 bases short and J 6 bases short, with 14 bases between. The V gene's germline CDR1 is SEHNR and CDR2 FQNEAQ (reference sequence). The CDR3 contains 15 residues. CDR3 DNA: TGTGCCAGCAGCTTATTGATTGTGGGGCCCAATGAGCAGTTCTTC. This codes for CASSLLIVGPNEQFF.

This clone was detected once. V usage is TRBV6-5 and J usage is TRBJ1-1; the D gene is possibly TRBD1 (6 bases). This CDR3 contains 15 residues. V was shortened by 6 bases and J by 4 bases, with 18 bases between the two germline ends. Germline V lookup: CDR1 MNHEY, CDR2 SVGAGI. The CDR3 DNA is TGTGCCAGCAGCTCGCGGGGGGGCGCTTCCACTGAAGCTTTCTTT. Its protein is CASSSRGGASTEAFF.

This clone was detected only a few times. The J gene is TRBJ2-1, the V gene TRBV19, with unresolved D. Trimming removed 7 bases from V and 3 bases from J, with 16 bases in between. The CDR3 totals 15 residues. Germline assignment: CDR1 LNHDA and CDR2 SQIVND (reference sequence). The CDR3 DNA sequence: TGTGCCAGTACCGATGCCGGTGTTCACTACAATGAGCAGTTCTTC. Residues: CASTDAGVHYNEQFF. Combining the CDR3 with reference TRBV19 and TRBJ2-1 gives the whole variable domain DGGITQSPKYLFRKEGQNVTLSCEQNLNHDAMYWYRQDPGQGLRLIYYSQIVNDFQKGDIAEGYSVSREKKESFPLTVTSAQKNPTAFYLCASTDAGVHYNEQFFGPGTRLTVL.

The gene calls are TRBV27 and TRBJ2-7; D might be TRBD1 (6 bases). V was cut by 6 bases and J by 0 bases, with 12 bases left in between. The CDR3 loop spans 14 amino acids. Germline assignment: CDR1 MNHEY and CDR2 SMNVEV (reference sequence). CDR3 loop: CASSQHRASYEQYF. The CDR3 DNA reads as TGTGCCAGCAGCCAACACAGGGCCTCCTACGAGCAGTACTTC.

This clone was detected a few times. The CDR3 loop is CAWSPWGGTQKFF. In nucleotides, the CDR3 is TGTGCCTGGAGCCCCTGGGGGGGGACTCAGAAGTTCTTC. This chain uses TRBV30 with TRBJ2-1, with TRBD2 matching over 7 bases. This CDR3 is 13 amino acids long. Germline loops: CDR1 GTSNPN, CDR2 SVGIG (reference sequence). Unmatched junction bases numbered 13, after V lost 3 bases and J lost 14 bases.

The rearrangement links TRBV6-5 to TRBJ2-1, with a weak D call TRBD1 (6 bases). Trimming shortened V by 2 bases and J by 9 bases, and 14 bases separated the two germline ends. This CDR3 comprises 14 residues. The germline CDR1 and CDR2 sequences are MNHEY and SVGAGI. The CDR3 sequence is CASSYNHRDGEQFF. CDR3 bases: TGTGCCAGCAGTTACAACCACAGGGATGGTGAGCAGTTCTTC.

This chain joins TRBV6-5 and TRBJ2-5; TRBD2 matches at 9 bases. V was clipped by 5 bases and J by 5 bases; unmatched bases: 6. The CDR3 length is 14 residues. Germline V CDR1 and CDR2: MNHEY, SVGAGI. The CDR3 protein is CASSPGTSRETQYF. CDR3 bases: TGTGCCAGCAGTCCGGGGACTAGCCGGGAGACCCAGTACTTC.

The CDR3 nucleotides are TGTGCCAGCAACACCGAACTAGCGCGAGAGACCCAGTACTTC. It yields the protein CASNTELARETQYF. This chain links TRBV5-4 with TRBJ2-5, with 7 bases matching TRBD2. V lost 6 bases and J lost 4; bases outside the gene matches: 9. CDR3 length equals 14 residues. Per the germline V gene, CDR1 is SGHNT and CDR2 is YYREEE (reference sequence). Full variable domain (missing parts from reference TRBV5-4 and TRBJ2-5): ETGVTQSPTHLIKTRGQQVTLRCSSQSGHNTVSWYQQALGQGPQFIFQYYREEENGRGNFPPRFSGLQFPNYSSELNVNALELDDSALYLCASNTELARETQYFGPGTRLLVL.

The gene calls are TRBV6-5 and TRBJ2-1, with 12 bases fitting TRBD1. The CDR3 extends over 15 amino acids. Germline values: CDR1 MNHEY, CDR2 SVGAGI. J lost 8 bases, V lost 7 bases, and 9 bases had no gene match. The CDR3 reads CASNSGTGGFDEQFF. The CDR3 bases are TGTGCCAGCAATTCCGGGACAGGGGGCTTCGATGAGCAGTTCTTC.

CDR3 region: CASSYGTAEKLFF. CDR3 DNA: TGCGCCAGCAGCTACGGGACAGCGGAAAAACTGTTTTTT. J is TRBJ1-4 and V is TRBV5-1; the match to TRBD1 covers 7 bases. With 3 bases clipped from V and 8 bases from J, the junction kept 4 bases outside the gene matches. This CDR3 has 13 residues. The V gene's germline CDR1 is SGHRS and CDR2 YFSETQ.

This chain connects TRBV21-1 to TRBJ2-7; the D call in the table, TRBD2, was not verified against the DNA. TRBV21-1 is a known pseudogene. CDR3 length equals 15 residues. The CDR3: CASSKETAGEGEQYF. The CDR3 DNA reads TGTGCCAGCAGCAAAGAAACAGCGGGAGAGGGCGAGCAGTACTTC.

The CDR3 is CAWNLRGRGETQYF. In DNA, the CDR3 is TGTGCCTGGAATTTAAGAGGGAGGGGAGAGACCCAGTACTTC. This sequence joins TRBV30 and TRBJ2-5, with TRBD2 matching over 7 bases. The V gene's germline CDR1 is GTSNPN and CDR2 SVGIG (reference sequence). Trimming at V came to 4 bases and at J to 4 bases, leaving 9 bases not matched to a gene. The CDR3 sequence is 14 residues long.

The chain combines TRBV7-9 with TRBJ1-2, with D hard to call. The CDR3 has 14 residues. The V gene lost 5 bases and the J gene lost 4 bases, with 14 bases spanning the gap. The V gene's germline CDR1 is SEHNR and CDR2 FQNEAQ (reference sequence). As DNA, the CDR3 is TGTGCCAGCAGCCCCTCAGGATTTACCTATGGCTACACCTTC. Its translation is CASSPSGFTYGYTF.

The chain combines TRBV6-6 with TRBJ2-7; D might be TRBD1 (7 bases). This CDR3 is built from 16 residues. Trimming cost V 6 bases and J 2 bases, with 20 bases left between them. Per germline, CDR1 MNHNY and CDR2 SVGAGI (reference sequence). CDR3 sequence: CASRPVGGTAAYEQYF. In DNA form, the CDR3 reads TGTGCCAGCAGACCCGTCGGCGGGACAGCGGCCTACGAGCAGTACTTC.

The chain uses TRBV5-6 and TRBJ2-3; 7 nucleotides align to TRBD1. The CDR3 runs to 13 residues. Germline V CDR1 and CDR2: SGHDT, YYEEEE. Trimming at V came to 4 bases and at J to 5 bases, leaving 4 bases not matched to a gene. The CDR3 DNA reads TGTGCCAGCAGCAAACAGGGGCAAGATACGCAGTATTTT. The encoded protein is CASSKQGQDTQYF.

The genes are TRBV6-5 and TRBJ2-7; 9 bases fit TRBD1. Germline CDR1 and CDR2: MNHEY and SVGAGI. The CDR3 contains 16 residues. Trimming removed 2 bases from V and 5 bases from J; junction bases left unmatched: 10. CDR3 amino acids: CASSYKGTGFSHEQYF. The CDR3, as DNA: TGTGCCAGCAGTTACAAAGGGACAGGGTTTTCCCACGAGCAGTACTTC.

The V gene is TRBV7-3, the J gene TRBJ2-7; maybe TRBD1 (6 bases). The V gene lost 5 bases and the J gene lost 4 bases, with 15 bases spanning the gap. CDR3 length: 14 residues. The V gene's germline CDR1 is SGHTA and CDR2 FQGTGA. CDR3 region: CASSPQQGTYEQYF. In nucleotides, the CDR3 is TGTGCCAGCAGCCCCCAACAGGGCACGTACGAGCAGTACTTC.

V usage is TRBV5-6 and J usage is TRBJ1-1; maybe TRBD1 (5 bases). V was trimmed by 4 bases and J by 3 bases, leaving 16 bases between them. The CDR3 runs 15 residues. Germline CDR1 reads SGHDT; CDR2 reads YYEEEE. CDR3 sequence reads: CASSKWWGEYTEAFF. The CDR3 coding sequence is TGTGCCAGCAGCAAGTGGTGGGGGGAATACACTGAAGCTTTCTTT.

The rearrangement joins TRBV7-6 to TRBJ1-1; maybe TRBD1 (5 bases). Looked up from germline, CDR1 is SGHVS and CDR2 is FNYEAQ. The CDR3 extends over 12 amino acids. V was trimmed by 4 bases and J by 11 bases, leaving 14 bases between them. CDR3 DNA sequence: TGTGCCAGCAGCTCGGTCGGGGGGAGGGCTTTCTTT. This encodes CASSSVGGRAFF.

The chain is built from TRBV7-9 and TRBJ1-6; D is uncertain. The V end was cut by 1 base, the J end by 6 bases, with 10 bases between. The germline gives CDR1 SEHNR, CDR2 FQNEAQ (reference sequence). The CDR3 is 15 amino acids. CDR3 in DNA: TGTGCCAGCAGCTTAGGGTCCGGAGTTAATTCACCCCTCCACTTT. It codes for CASSLGSGVNSPLHF.

The chain recombines TRBV12-2 with TRBJ2-7; the table names TRBD2, a call not compared with the DNA. TRBV12-2 is termed a pseudogene. The CDR3 sequence is 15 residues long. The CDR3 region is CASRPLARSSYEQYF. The CDR3 DNA reads as TGTGCAAGTCGGCCACTAGCGAGGAGCTCCTACGAGCAGTACTTC.

The genes are TRBV30 and TRBJ2-7; tentatively, D is TRBD1 (6 bases). V lost 3 bases, J lost 7 bases, and 16 bases lay in between. This CDR3 has 13 amino acids. CDR1 and CDR2 from the germline V gene are GTSNPN and SVGIG (reference sequence). The CDR3 region has the DNA TGTGCCTGGAGCCCACAACAGGGTTTGGAGCAGTACTTC. Translating it yields CAWSPQQGLEQYF.